The rows below give T cell receptor beta chains drawn from one sample of a study of response to subunit inactivated influenza vaccine. TCRdb re-called the RT-PCR reads with MiXCR, one entry per CDR3 protein. This repertoire shows hundreds of thousands of distinct CDR3 sequences, about 17% found once; its top ten account for approximately 3%. The source material was CD4+ T cells sorted from PBMCs, sampled roughly 24 months after vaccination. The origin of the receptors is a man between 45 and 75 years old who received an inactivated influenza vaccine. Both conserved end residues are part of each CDR3. A D gene is named only where the DNA matches it firmly. Expanded clones get a size class; other rows say once, few or many, or leave the size out.

>TRBV19|NA|TRBJ1-1|few
CASSNPLKTLNTEAFF
TGTGCCAGTAGTAACCCTCTGAAGACGTTGAACACTGAAGCTTTCTTT
>TRBV4-2|NA|TRBJ1-3|NA
CASSQDPNGHSGNTIYF
TGTGCCAGCAGCCAAGACCCTAACGGGCACTCTGGAAACACCATATATTTC
>TRBV9|NA|TRBJ2-1|NA
CASSVGGTREQFF
TGTGCCAGCAGCGTAGGGGGGACCCGGGAGCAGTTCTTC
>TRBV4-3|TRBD2|TRBJ2-1|few
CASSQRTSGGARYNEQFF
TGCGCCAGCAGCCAAAGGACTAGCGGGGGGGCGAGGTACAATGAGCAGTTCTTC
>TRBV30|TRBD1|TRBJ1-5|NA
CAWSVTGDQPQHF
TGTGCCTGGAGCGTGACAGGGGACCAGCCCCAGCATTTT
>TRBV12-3/TRBV12-4|TRBD1|TRBJ2-3|many
CASSFSGTAGTDTQYF
TGTGCCAGCAGTTTTTCCGGGACAGCTGGCACAGATACGCAGTATTTT
>TRBV7-2|TRBD2|TRBJ2-7|few
CASAKLANPLYEQYF
TGTGCCAGCGCCAAACTAGCGAATCCTCTCTACGAGCAGTACTTC
>TRBV20-1|TRBD2|TRBJ2-1|NA
CSARGLAGGIQGNEQFF
TGCAGTGCTAGGGGACTAGCGGGGGGGATCCAAGGGAATGAGCAGTTCTTC
>TRBV6-1|NA|TRBJ2-5|NA
CASSEDYKETQYF
TGTGCCAGCAGTGAAGACTACAAAGAGACCCAGTACTTC
>TRBV20-1|NA|TRBJ1-1|NA
CSASLAGLNTEAFF
TGCAGTGCTAGTCTGGCAGGCCTAAACACTGAAGCTTTCTTT
>TRBV12-3/TRBV12-4|NA|TRBJ2-2|NA
CASSPGRVLGTGELFF
TGTGCCAGCAGCCCGGGACGGGTGCTTGGGACCGGGGAGCTGTTTTTT
>TRBV7-2|NA|TRBJ1-6|NA
CASSLGSGRPLHF
TGTGCCAGCAGCTTAGGCTCAGGAAGGCCCCTCCACTTT
>TRBV4-3|NA|TRBJ1-3|NA
CASSQERRGPPGNTIYF
TGCGCCAGCAGCCAAGAGAGAAGGGGACCCCCTGGAAACACCATATATTTT
>TRBV30|NA|TRBJ1-2|few
CAWRTPLGYTNYGYTF
TGTGCCTGGAGGACCCCCCTCGGATACACTAACTATGGCTACACCTTC
>TRBV5-6|TRBD1|TRBJ2-7|NA
CASSLTGGSEQYF
TGTGCCAGCAGCTTGACAGGGGGTAGCGAGCAGTACTTC
>TRBV6-5|NA|TRBJ2-3|few
CASSYPSGEGYTQYF
TGTGCCAGCAGTTACCCTTCGGGGGAAGGCTATACGCAGTATTTT
>TRBV28|NA|TRBJ2-6|few
CASSPFASGISGANVLTF
TGTGCCAGCAGCCCGTTTGCGTCGGGGATCTCTGGGGCCAACGTCCTGACTTTC
>TRBV28|NA|TRBJ1-4|NA
CASSSHQNEKLFF
TGTGCCAGCAGTTCCCACCAGAATGAAAAACTGTTTTTT
>TRBV4-2|TRBD1|TRBJ2-1|NA
CASSHGTGYNEQFF
TGTGCCAGCAGCCACGGGACAGGATACAATGAGCAGTTCTTC
>TRBV2|NA|TRBJ2-5|few
CASKGEETQYF
TGTGCCAGCAAAGGGGAAGAGACCCAGTACTTC
>TRBV4-3|NA|TRBJ2-7|few
CASSQVGRADYEQYF
TGCGCCAGCAGCCAAGTGGGGCGGGCCGACTACGAGCAGTACTTC
>TRBV6-5|NA|TRBJ1-2|few
CASSYWAGGYGYTF
TGTGCCAGCAGTTACTGGGCAGGCGGCTATGGCTACACCTTC
>TRBV29-1|TRBD1|TRBJ2-7|many
CSGGTGSKEQYF
TGCAGCGGGGGGACAGGGTCGAAGGAGCAGTACTTC
>TRBV12-3/TRBV12-4|NA|TRBJ2-1|NA
CASTYVLSFGWNEQFF
TGTGCCAGCACCTACGTTTTGTCATTCGGCTGGAATGAGCAGTTCTTC
>TRBV11-2|NA|TRBJ2-6|NA
CASRGRSPSGANVLTF
TGTGCCAGCAGGGGTAGATCCCCATCTGGGGCCAACGTCCTGACTTTC
>TRBV11-2|TRBD1|TRBJ1-5|few
CASSSKGAGTGPYSNQPQHF
TGTGCCAGCAGCTCGAAGGGGGCTGGGACAGGACCCTATAGCAATCAGCCCCAGCATTTT
>TRBV6-5|NA|TRBJ1-5|few
CASSSRSTGNQPQHF
TGTGCCAGCAGTTCCCGAAGTACGGGCAATCAGCCCCAGCATTTT
>TRBV7-2|NA|TRBJ2-7|few
CASSQRTVSFYEQYF
TGTGCCAGCAGCCAAAGGACAGTTTCCTTCTACGAGCAGTACTTC
>TRBV6-2/TRBV6-3|NA|TRBJ1-1|NA
CASSYGGRRTEAFF
TGTGCCAGCAGTTACGGGGGGCGCAGAACTGAAGCTTTCTTT
>TRBV5-1|TRBD2|TRBJ2-3|few
CASSRLAGRGEDTQYF
TGCGCCAGCAGCCGACTAGCGGGGCGCGGAGAAGATACGCAGTATTTT
>TRBV10-3|NA|TRBJ2-3|NA
CAISGTETQYF
TGTGCCATCAGTGGGACCGAAACGCAGTATTTT
>TRBV2|NA|TRBJ2-5|few
CASRIRAGPETQYF
TGTGCCAGCAGAATCCGAGCGGGTCCAGAGACCCAGTACTTC
>TRBV5-6|NA|TRBJ2-7|few
CASSLSGASSEQYF
TGTGCCAGCAGCTTGTCTGGAGCTTCGTCCGAGCAGTACTTC
>TRBV12-3/TRBV12-4|NA|TRBJ1-1|NA
CASSRPPVLLGTEAFF
TGTGCCAGCAGCCGACCACCCGTGCTTTTGGGCACTGAAGCTTTCTTT
>TRBV29-1|NA|TRBJ1-2|NA
CSVEPVFPNYGYTF
TGCAGCGTAGAACCTGTGTTCCCTAACTATGGCTACACCTTC
>TRBV19|NA|TRBJ2-2|few
CASSHLDSLGELFF
TGTGCCAGTAGTCACCTAGACAGCTTGGGGGAGCTGTTTTTT
>TRBV4-3|NA|TRBJ2-1|few
CASSQVFVDWSSYNEQFF
TGCGCCAGCAGCCAAGTTTTTGTGGACTGGAGCTCCTACAATGAGCAGTTCTTC
>TRBV7-9|NA|TRBJ2-5|NA
CASSLGGSQLQETQYF
TGTGCCAGCAGCTTAGGGGGGTCACAATTACAAGAGACCCAGTACTTC
>TRBV12-3/TRBV12-4|NA|TRBJ2-4|few
CASSQGGGKNIQYF
TGTGCCAGCAGTCAGGGGGGGGGCAAAAACATTCAGTACTTC
>TRBV6-1|TRBD2|TRBJ2-3|few
CASSGISGPDTQYF
TGTGCCAGCAGTGGAATTAGCGGGCCAGATACGCAGTATTTT
>TRBV7-9|NA|TRBJ1-3|NA
CASSSGNSGNTIYF
TGTGCCAGCAGCTCCGGGAATTCTGGAAACACCATATATTTT
>TRBV6-2/TRBV6-3|TRBD2|TRBJ2-3|NA
CASSYSRTSGGSGDTQYF
TGTGCCAGCAGTTACTCGAGGACTAGCGGAGGTTCCGGGGATACGCAGTATTTT
>TRBV20-1|TRBD1|TRBJ1-4|few
CSARGTGGFDEKLFF
TGCAGTGCTAGGGGGACAGGGGGATTCGATGAAAAACTGTTTTTT
>TRBV6-2/TRBV6-3|NA|TRBJ1-1|NA
CASSYPKGGAFF
TGTGCCAGCAGTTACCCGAAGGGGGGAGCTTTCTTT
>TRBV11-1|NA|TRBJ2-4|NA
CASSLTESRGGKNIQYF
TGTGCCAGCAGCTTAACGGAGTCGAGGGGCGGCAAAAACATTCAGTACTTC
>TRBV3-1|TRBD1|TRBJ2-4|many
CASSQRQGFGKNIQYF
TGTGCCAGCAGCCAACGACAGGGGTTTGGCAAAAACATTCAGTACTTC
>TRBV11-2|NA|TRBJ1-3|NA
CASSRQELSSGNTIYF
TGTGCCAGCAGCCGACAGGAGCTAAGCTCTGGAAACACCATATATTTT
>TRBV6-5|NA|TRBJ1-1|NA
CASSYSKYEAFF
TGTGCCAGCAGTTACAGCAAATATGAAGCTTTCTTT
>TRBV7-2|NA|TRBJ2-3|NA
CASSDRLSTDTQYF
TGTGCCAGCAGCGACCGACTTAGCACAGATACGCAGTATTTT
>TRBV20-1|TRBD1|TRBJ2-1|NA
CSARDYLYDRDSSYNEQFF
TGCAGTGCTAGAGATTACCTTTATGACCGGGACAGCTCCTACAATGAGCAGTTCTTC
>TRBV19|TRBD2|TRBJ2-1|few
CASSINLAGGHYNEQFF
TGTGCCAGTAGTATAAACCTAGCGGGGGGGCACTACAATGAGCAGTTCTTC
>TRBV5-1|TRBD1|TRBJ2-6|few
CASSIDRGHVLTF
TGCGCCAGCAGCATTGACAGGGGCCACGTCCTGACTTTC